The present T cell receptor (beta chain) was sequenced within a study of STAT5B mutations in CD4+ large granular lymphocyte leukemia. The study, taken as a whole, reports: Compared with healthy controls (2/35), patient top clones favored TRBV06 (8/27). Main leukemic clonotypes were patient-specific, but roughly 26% appeared at low frequency elsewhere. Data were not HLA-matched across samples.

Sequenced by immunoSEQ multiplex PCR; TCRdb stores in-frame clones only, minus some. The sample includes fewer than 45,000 clones, roughly 81% seen only once; the top ten take around 3.3%. A note on this clone: Its target is unknown.

Germline V lookup: CDR1 SNHLY, CDR2 FYNNEI. V lost 7 bases and J 6 bases, leaving 12 bases between the germline ends. This CDR3 region has 13 residues. The sample taken for sequencing was CD4+ T cells from blood buffy coats. J is TRBJ2-2 and V is TRBV2; a weak D match, TRBD2 (6 bases). This TCR was sampled from a human donor in good health. CDR3 bases: TGTGCCAGCAACCGACTAGGGGCCGGGGAGCTGTTTTTT. Translating it yields CASNRLGAGELFF.